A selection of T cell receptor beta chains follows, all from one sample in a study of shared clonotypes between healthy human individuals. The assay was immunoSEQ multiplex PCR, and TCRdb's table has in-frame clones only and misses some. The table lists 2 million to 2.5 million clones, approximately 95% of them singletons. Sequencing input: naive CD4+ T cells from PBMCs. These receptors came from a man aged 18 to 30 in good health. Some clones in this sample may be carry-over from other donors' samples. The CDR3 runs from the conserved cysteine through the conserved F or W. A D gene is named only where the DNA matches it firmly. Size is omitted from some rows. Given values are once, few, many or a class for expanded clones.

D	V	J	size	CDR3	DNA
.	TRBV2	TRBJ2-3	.	CASSGPRFSRRTDTQYF	TGTGCCAGCAGTGGTCCCCGGTTTAGCAGACGCACAGATACGCAGTATTTT
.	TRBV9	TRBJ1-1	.	CASSVDGRGPTEAFF	TGTGCCAGCAGCGTAGATGGCAGGGGTCCCACTGAAGCTTTCTTT
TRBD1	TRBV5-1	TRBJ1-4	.	CASSLDVGTAEKLFF	TGCGCCAGCAGCTTGGATGTCGGGACAGCTGAAAAACTGTTTTTT
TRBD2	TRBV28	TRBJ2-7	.	CASSLGGYEQYF	TGTGCCAGCAGTTTGGGGGGGTACGAGCAGTACTTC
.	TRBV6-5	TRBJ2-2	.	CASSGRALTGELFF	TGTGCCAGCAGCGGCAGGGCCCTCACCGGGGAGCTGTTTTTT
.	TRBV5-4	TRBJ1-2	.	CASSFGGQAGGYGYTF	TGTGCCAGCAGCTTTGGTGGGCAGGCCGGCGGCTATGGCTACACCTTC
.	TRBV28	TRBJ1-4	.	CASSSPGVRNEKLFF	TGTGCCAGCAGTTCCCCAGGGGTGCGGAACGAAAAACTGTTTTTT
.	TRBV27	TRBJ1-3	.	CASSFVAGDNTIYF	TGTGCCAGCAGTTTTGTGGCAGGGGATAACACCATATATTTT
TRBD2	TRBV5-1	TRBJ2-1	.	CASSLLSGSSYNEQFF	TGCGCCAGCAGCTTGCTTAGCGGGAGCTCCTACAATGAGCAGTTCTTC
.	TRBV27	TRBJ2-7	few	CASSLRLAGEQYF	TGTGCCAGCAGTTTAAGGCTAGCAGGCGAGCAGTACTTC
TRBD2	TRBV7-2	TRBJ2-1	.	CATRRRESYNEQFF	TGTGCCACCCGAAGGCGGGAGTCCTACAATGAGCAGTTCTTC
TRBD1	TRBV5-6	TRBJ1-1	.	CASTSPGTGHTEAFF	TGTGCCAGCACCTCCCCCGGGACAGGTCACACTGAAGCTTTCTTT
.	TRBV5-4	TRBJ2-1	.	CASSLVSMGNEQFF	TGTGCCAGCAGCTTGGTGTCCATGGGCAATGAGCAGTTCTTC
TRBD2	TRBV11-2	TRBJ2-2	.	CASSLVRTSGSRSTGELFF	TGTGCCAGCAGCTTAGTCCGGACTAGCGGGAGTCGGTCGACCGGGGAGCTGTTTTTT
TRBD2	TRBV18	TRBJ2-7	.	CASSPSWGGNSYEQYF	TGTGCCAGCTCACCTTCATGGGGGGGTAACTCCTACGAGCAGTACTTC
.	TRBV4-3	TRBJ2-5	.	CASKGRQQETQYF	TGCGCCAGCAAGGGGAGACAGCAAGAGACCCAGTACTTC
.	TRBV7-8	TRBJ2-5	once	CASSLRTGETQYF	TGTGCCAGCAGCTTACGCACCGGGGAGACCCAGTACTTC
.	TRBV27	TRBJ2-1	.	CASSFEGPFYNEQFF	TGTGCCAGCAGTTTCGAGGGACCCTTTTACAATGAGCAGTTCTTC
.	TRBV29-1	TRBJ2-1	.	CSVAGLLYNEQFF	TGCAGCGTTGCAGGACTACTATACAATGAGCAGTTCTTC
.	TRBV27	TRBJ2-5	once	CASSLSLIHGTPSGETQYF	TGTGCCAGCAGTTTATCGCTAATACATGGGACTCCCTCCGGGGAGACCCAGTACTTC
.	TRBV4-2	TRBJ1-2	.	CASSQAGARTGYTF	TGTGCCAGCAGCCAGGCCGGGGCTAGGACCGGCTACACCTTC
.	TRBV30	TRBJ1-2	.	CAWSYADGYTF	TGTGCCTGGAGTTATGCCGATGGCTACACCTTC
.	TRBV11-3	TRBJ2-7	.	CASSDQDTEQYF	TGTGCCAGCAGCGATCAGGACACCGAGCAGTACTTC
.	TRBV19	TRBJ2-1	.	CASTDGAGFYNEQFF	TGTGCCAGTACCGACGGAGCGGGTTTCTACAATGAGCAGTTCTTC
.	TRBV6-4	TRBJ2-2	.	CASRIAHGAPAGELFF	TGTGCCAGCAGGATAGCCCACGGGGCCCCGGCCGGGGAGCTGTTTTTT
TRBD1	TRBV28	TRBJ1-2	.	CASRLQGGDGYTF	TGTGCCAGCAGGCTACAGGGGGGAGATGGCTACACCTTC
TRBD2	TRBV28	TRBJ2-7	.	CASITSGTIGSYEQYF	TGTGCCAGCATCACTAGCGGGACCATAGGCAGTTACGAGCAGTACTTC
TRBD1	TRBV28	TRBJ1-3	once	CASRPGGSGNTIYF	TGTGCCAGCAGACCAGGGGGCTCTGGAAACACCATATATTTT
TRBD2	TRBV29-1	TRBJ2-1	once	CSALTSGRPYNEQFF	TGCAGCGCCCTGACTAGCGGACGACCCTACAATGAGCAGTTCTTC
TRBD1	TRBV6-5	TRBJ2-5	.	CASSQRTGGETQYF	TGTGCCAGCAGCCAGCGGACAGGGGGAGAGACCCAGTACTTC
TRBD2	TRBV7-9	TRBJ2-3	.	CASSLNRIAGKSDTQYF	TGTGCCAGCAGCTTAAACCGGATAGCGGGAAAGTCAGATACGCAGTATTTT
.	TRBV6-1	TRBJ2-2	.	CASIQRWFTGELFF	TGTGCCAGCATTCAGCGGTGGTTCACCGGGGAGCTGTTTTTT
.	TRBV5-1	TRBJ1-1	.	CASGPTGGTEAFF	TGCGCCAGCGGTCCGACGGGGGGCACTGAAGCTTTCTTT
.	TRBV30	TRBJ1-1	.	CAWRLGRDTEAFF	TGTGCCTGGAGACTGGGCAGGGACACTGAAGCTTTCTTT
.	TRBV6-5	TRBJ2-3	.	CASSYSSPDTDTQYF	TGTGCCAGCAGTTACTCTTCCCCGGATACAGATACGCAGTATTTT
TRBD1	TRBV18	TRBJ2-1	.	CASSPDRPGTGSNEQFF	TGTGCCAGCTCACCAGATCGTCCCGGGACAGGGAGCAATGAGCAGTTCTTC
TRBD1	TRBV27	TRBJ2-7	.	CASSLSRTGGSYEQYF	TGTGCCAGCAGTTTATCCAGGACAGGGGGGTCCTACGAGCAGTACTTC